The sequence of this T cell receptor (beta chain) was determined in a study of blood T cells in healthy people across ages. Findings and caveats of the study: The recorded TCR beta diversity per million T cells decreased in a roughly linear manner with age.

Notes on this clonotype: Its antigen is unknown.

The V gene's germline CDR1 is DFQATT and CDR2 SNEGSKA (reference sequence). The CDR3 is made up of 14 amino acids. Trimming stripped 8 bases from V and 6 bases from J, with 20 bases between. Together with a sample-barcoded 5' primer, a J-beta primer mix was included in a second PCR lasting about 6 to 12 cycles. MiXCR was run by TCRdb on the 5' RACE reads, yielding one entry per CDR3 protein. The top ten clones hold more than 20% of a sample with roughly 1.9 million distinct CDR3 sequences, around 42% of them seen once. The specimen sequenced was blood. The clonotype comes from a human donor in good health. This rearrangement joins TRBV20-1 to TRBJ2-1; D is tentatively TRBD1 or TRBD2 (6 bases each). The CDR3 nucleotides are TGCAGTTCCGGAGGGGGGCTCGGTCTCAATGAGCAGTTCTTC. It encodes CSSGGGLGLNEQFF.